These 25 T cell receptor beta chains were sequenced from one sample in a study of tumor and adjacent non-tumor tissue in lung cancer. RNA was extracted from bulk tissue without any cell sorting. More than 3 cm separated this lung sample from the edge of the tumor. Three rounds of nested PCR, following a modified ARM-PCR protocol, produced the TCRbeta library. TCRdb itself ran the multiplex PCR reads through MiXCR, one entry per CDR3 protein. The repertoire has about 60,000 distinct CDR3 sequences, about 56% of them found once; the top ten carry roughly 35%. The sequencing input was distant non-tumor lung tissue. These receptors came from a man in his 70s with non-small cell lung cancer.

For this clonotype: At one boundary the junction diverges from the germline segment, which might be a read error. The J gene is TRBJ2-2, the V gene TRBV11-2; 7 bases align to TRBD1. The CDR3 contains 16 residues. The germline V gene has CDR1 SGHAT and CDR2 FQNNGV. The CDR3, as DNA: TGCGCCAGCAACCCACAGGGGACGTTGTTCGCCGGGGAGCTGTTTTTT. It yields the protein CASNPQGTLFAGELFF.

As for this clonotype: A much larger clone differs from this one at a single base, so this may be a read error. The genes are TRBV5-1 and TRBJ2-1; 8 positions match TRBD1. Germline V CDR1 and CDR2: SGHRS, YFSETQ. The CDR3 spans 15 residues. CDR3 DNA sequence: TGCGCCAGCAGTAGCTTAGCCAGGGGGCAAAATGAGCTGTTCTTC. Encoded protein: CASSSLARGQNELFF.

For this clonotype: This could be a read error, since a much larger clone is one nucleotide away. The V gene is TRBV12-3 or TRBV12-4, the J gene TRBJ2-4; D is possibly TRBD1 or TRBD2 (6 bases each). This CDR3 region has 13 residues. This chain's CDR3 is CASRSGAKYIQYF. The CDR3 bases are TGTGCGAGCCGTTCGGGGGCCAAATACATTCAGTACTTC.

Note on this clonotype: Given the absence of the conserved phenylalanine or tryptophan at the CDR3 end, a read error is likely. This rearrangement joins TRBV7-8 to TRBJ2-1; TRBD1 matches 7 bases. The CDR3 is made up of 16 amino acids. Looked up from germline, CDR1 is SGHVS and CDR2 is FQNEAQ. The V gene end was trimmed by 4 bases and the J gene end by 9 bases; junction bases not matched to a gene: 15. The CDR3 reads CASSSTTDRRNGEQFL. The CDR3 bases are TGTGCCAGCAGCTCTACTACGGACAGGCGGAACGGTGAGCAGTTCCTC.

The V call is TRBV6-2 or TRBV6-3, the J call TRBJ2-7; no firm D call. The CDR3 sequence is 15 residues long. The germline V gene encodes CDR1 MNHEY and CDR2 SVGEGT. Trimming removed 5 bases from V and 2 bases from J, with 16 bases in between. The DNA for the CDR3 is TGTGCCAGCAGTGACCCGACATGGAGCCCCTACGAGCAGTACTTC. This translates into CASSDPTWSPYEQYF.

Note on this clonotype: Given a much more abundant clone one base away, this may be a read error. The chain recombines TRBV6-1 with TRBJ1-5; D not certain. This CDR3 has 14 amino acids. V was shortened by 10 bases and J by 4 bases, with 17 bases between the two germline ends. Germline lookup yields CDR1 MNHNS and CDR2 SASEGT. CDR3 DNA: TGTGCCATCATCCTTGGGCAGCTAAATCAGCCCCAGCATTTT. Translation gives CAIILGQLNQPQHF.

Concerning this clonotype: At one end the junction does not follow the germline gene, possibly because of a read error. J is TRBJ2-2 and V is TRBV10-2; 8 bases agree with TRBD2. The germline gives CDR1 WSHSY, CDR2 SAAADI. The CDR3 length is 16 residues. CDR3 bases: TGCGCCAGCAGTGCGGGTAGCGGGATGAACGCCGGGGGGCTGTTTTTT. It yields the protein CASSAGSGMNAGGLFF.

Note on this clonotype: A much larger clone is a single base away; this may be a read error. V gene TRBV6-1 combines with J gene TRBJ2-5, with TRBD1 as a possible D gene (6 bases). Between the trimmed V and J ends, which lost 3 bases and 3 bases, there was a span of 11 bases. Germline CDR1 is MNHNS and CDR2 is SASEGT. The CDR3 runs 14 residues. The CDR3 coding sequence is TGTGCCAGCAGTGATCGGGACATGGAAGAGACCCAGTACTTC. Its translation: CASSDRDMEETQYF.

For this clonotype: A read error is possible here, since a much larger clone lies one base away. This chain uses TRBV6-1 with TRBJ1-5, with TRBD1 identical over 8 bases. The CDR3 consists of 14 residues. Germline CDR1 reads MNHNS; CDR2 reads SASEGT. V trimming: 4 bases; J trimming: 6 bases; junction bases outside the gene matches: 5. The CDR3 sequence: CASSGDTGGQPQHF. The CDR3 DNA reads as TGTGCCAGCAGTGGAGACACAGGGGGTCAGCCCCAGCATTTT.

A remark on this clonotype: This may arise from a read error, as a much more abundant clone is one base away. The rearrangement joins TRBV5-6 to TRBJ2-5; 7 nucleotides line up with TRBD2. The germline V gene has CDR1 SGHDT and CDR2 YYEEEE. This CDR3 has 16 residues. V lost 2 bases to trimming and J lost 5 bases; unmatched junction nucleotides: 12. CDR3 protein: CASSLLGHGRTETQYF. The CDR3 nucleotides read TGTGCCAGCAGCTTACTTGGGCACGGGAGGACTGAGACCCAGTACTTC.

This clonotype was counted ten times or more. The chain joins TRBV11-2 to TRBJ2-2; D is possibly TRBD2 (5 bases). Trimming pared 3 bases from V and 5 bases from J, leaving 13 bases between. CDR3 length equals 15 residues. Per germline, CDR1 SGHAT and CDR2 FQNNGV. This chain's CDR3 is CASSFSGWETGELFF. The CDR3 region has the DNA TGTGCCAGCAGCTTTTCGGGATGGGAAACCGGGGAGCTGTTTTTT.

Comment on this clonotype: A much larger clone lies a single base off, so this may be a read error. Given the absence of the conserved phenylalanine or tryptophan at the CDR3 end, a read error is likely. This sequence joins TRBV20-1 and TRBJ1-6; D is unresolved. Trimming cost V 3 bases and J 9 bases, with 6 bases left between them. The germline V gene has CDR1 DFQATT and CDR2 SNEGSKA (reference sequence). The CDR3 sequence is 11 residues long. CDR3 nucleotide sequence: TGCAGTGCTAGGGATACTTCACCCCTCCACTCT. This codes for CSARDTSPLHS.

This rearrangement joins TRBV6-5 to TRBJ2-3, with unresolved D. V lost 0 bases to trimming and J lost 1 base, with 11 bases between them. This CDR3 has 16 residues. In germline, CDR1 is MNHEY, CDR2 SVGAGI. The CDR3 region is CASSYSVPLGTDTQYF. CDR3 DNA: TGTGCCAGCAGTTACTCGGTCCCCCTCGGCACAGATACGCAGTATTTT.

The chain recombines TRBV24-1 with TRBJ2-1; the match to TRBD2 covers 10 bases. The CDR3 is 20 residues long. V lost 2 bases, J lost 2 bases, and 14 bases stayed unmatched. Looked up from germline, CDR1 is KGHDR and CDR2 is SFDVKD. CDR3 region: CATSDYSISGRSSPYNEQFF. The CDR3 DNA is TGTGCCACCAGTGATTACTCGATTAGCGGGAGGTCCAGCCCCTACAATGAGCAGTTCTTC.

A note on this clonotype: Sequence at one end of the junction differs from germline and may be a read error. This rearrangement joins TRBV28 to TRBJ2-7, with 7 positions matching TRBD1. Germline CDR1 MDHEN, CDR2 SYDVKM. The CDR3 is made up of 14 amino acids. The CDR3 DNA follows: TGTGCCAGCGGTTTAAGACAGGGTTCCGGCGAGCAGTACTTC. It translates to CASGLRQGSGEQYF.

The count of this clonotype is one. The junction departs from the called germline gene at one end, perhaps through a read error. The rearrangement joins TRBV11-2 to TRBJ1-1; D is uncertain. CDR1 SGHAT and CDR2 FQNNGV come from the germline V gene. This CDR3 region has 14 residues. CDR3 DNA sequence: TGTGCCAACAGCTTAGATCTGGGGAGGACTGAAGCTTTCTTT. This codes for CANSLDLGRTEAFF. Together with reference TRBV11-2 and TRBJ1-1, the CDR3 gives the full variable domain: EAGVAQSPRYKIIEKRQSVAFWCNPISGHATLYWYQQILGQGPKLLIQFQNNGVVDDSQLPKDRFSAERLKGVDSTLKIQPAKLEDSAVYLCANSLDLGRTEAFFGQGTRLTVV.

A note on this clonotype: At one end the junction does not follow the germline gene, possibly because of a read error. V and J are TRBV4-1 and TRBJ2-7; TRBD1 matches at 7 bases. Germline assignment: CDR1 MGHRA and CDR2 YSYEKL. CDR3 length: 15 residues. CDR3 residues: CASGHYGQVDEQQYF. Written as DNA, the CDR3 is TGCGCCAGCGGCCATTATGGACAGGTGGATGAGCAGCAGTACTTC.

Notes on this clonotype: A junction boundary mismatches the germline segment, possibly from a read error. This sequence joins TRBV7-9 and TRBJ1-3; D not certain. The germline V gene has CDR1 SEHNR and CDR2 FQNEAQ (reference sequence). This CDR3 comprises 14 residues. The CDR3 DNA reads as TGTGCCAGCAGCTTGTCGGTCTCTGGAAACACCATGTATTTT. Translation: CASSLSVSGNTMYF.

This clonotype showed up many times. This chain joins TRBV20-1 and TRBJ1-5, with 11 bases lining up with TRBD1. In germline, CDR1 is DFQATT, CDR2 SNEGSKA (reference sequence). The CDR3 sequence is 15 residues long. The trim removed 8 bases at V and 7 bases at J, leaving 13 bases unmatched. In DNA, the CDR3 is TGCAGTACCCACTCGGGACAGGGGGACACCCAGCCCCAGCATTTT. This gives the protein CSTHSGQGDTQPQHF.

This clonotype was counted only a few times. A much larger clone differs from this one at a single base, so this may be a read error. The chain carries TRBV6-1 and TRBJ2-7; no clear D. This CDR3 contains 12 residues. The germline V gene has CDR1 MNHNS and CDR2 SASEGT. Trimming stripped 0 bases from V and 6 bases from J, with 6 bases between. The CDR3 DNA follows: TGTGCCAGCAGTGAAGCTGTGGTCGAGCAGTACTTC. Translation gives CASSEAVVEQYF.

A note on this clonotype: A much larger clone differs from this one at a single base, so this may be a read error. The rearrangement links TRBV6-1 to TRBJ2-7; tentatively, D is TRBD2 (5 bases). With 8 bases removed from V and 5 bases from J, the gap between germline ends came to 13 bases. The CDR3 runs to 12 residues. Germline CDR1 reads MNHNS; CDR2 reads SASEGT. In DNA form, the CDR3 reads TGTGCCAGCGGCGGGTTAGGGAACGAGCAGTACTTC. It codes for CASGGLGNEQYF.

Concerning this clonotype: Being one base from a much bigger clone, this may be a read error. This chain connects TRBV14 to TRBJ1-2; unclear D gene. With 10 bases removed from V and 4 bases from J, the gap between germline ends came to 13 bases. This CDR3 contains 12 residues. Germline loops: CDR1 SGHDN, CDR2 FVKESK. The DNA of the CDR3 is TGTGCCACCGAAAGCGGTCCCTATGGCTACACCTTC. This codes for CATESGPYGYTF.

Points on this clonotype: A much larger clone lies a single base off, so this may be a read error. The chain has TRBV6-1 and TRBJ1-4; 8 bases agree with TRBD1. V gave up 4 bases and J gave up 14 bases; unmatched junction bases: 18. CDR3 size: 16 residues. Per the germline V gene, CDR1 is MNHNS and CDR2 is SASEGT. CDR3 residues: CASSAAGTGSIGNLFF. Here the CDR3 DNA reads TGTGCCAGCAGTGCCGCCGGGACAGGCTCCATCGGAAATCTGTTTTTT.

With regard to this clonotype: It may be a read error: a sequence one base away is much more abundant. The genes are TRBV6-4 and TRBJ2-2; no definite D call. Looked up from germline, CDR1 is MRHNA and CDR2 is SNTAGT. The CDR3 is 13 residues long. The CDR3 region is CASSRTNIGELFF. The CDR3 nucleotides are TGTGCCAGCAGTAGGACGAACATCGGGGAGCTGTTTTTT.

This rearrangement joins TRBV20-1 to TRBJ2-5; 9 bases agree with TRBD2. Germline CDR1 and CDR2: DFQATT and SNEGSKA (reference sequence). The CDR3 length is 13 residues. V gave up 6 bases and J gave up 5 bases; unmatched junction bases: 7. The CDR3 loop reads CSASRAGGETQYF. DNA of the CDR3: TGCAGTGCCTCGAGGGCGGGAGGGGAGACCCAGTACTTC.